The rows below give T cell receptor beta chains drawn from one sample of a study of T cell changes during pregnancy in multiple sclerosis. Assay used: immunoSEQ multiplex PCR; TCRdb lists only in-frame clones, some missing. The sample contains roughly 48,000 clones, approximately 95% of which appear only once. The sample here was CD8+ T cells from peripheral blood mononuclear cells, taken in the first trimester of pregnancy. These receptors were collected from a female donor with multiple sclerosis, enrolled in a pregnancy study. Both conserved end residues are part of each CDR3. The D gene is left open where the match is weak. The listing skips clone size in some rows; elsewhere it reads once, few, many or a size class.

cdr3_length	v_call	clone_size	d_call	j_call	cdr3_aa	cdr3_nt
17	TRBV2	once	TRBD1	TRBJ2-3	CASSELGTGVGTDTQYF	TGTGCCAGCAGTGAATTAGGGACAGGGGTGGGCACAGATACGCAGTATTTT
15	TRBV6-1	NA	TRBD2	TRBJ2-2	CASTYSGDYTGELFF	TGTGCCAGCACTTATAGCGGGGATTACACCGGGGAGCTGTTTTTT
15	TRBV5-1	NA	NA	TRBJ1-1	CASKESAGVLAEAFF	TGCGCCAGCAAGGAATCCGCAGGGGTGTTGGCTGAAGCTTTCTTT
15	TRBV6-4	NA	NA	TRBJ2-3	CASSARAASTDTQYF	TGTGCCAGCAGTGCCAGGGCCGCGAGCACAGATACGCAGTATTTT
13	TRBV5-3	NA	NA	TRBJ2-5	CARSLGSRETQYF	TGTGCCAGAAGCTTGGGATCGAGGGAGACCCAGTACTTC
13	TRBV19	NA	NA	TRBJ2-7	CASSIRGGSEQYF	TGTGCCAGTAGTATAAGAGGAGGGTCGGAGCAGTACTTC
13	TRBV29-1	NA	NA	TRBJ2-7	CSAVGGTAYEQYF	TGCAGCGCAGTAGGCGGGACAGCCTACGAGCAGTACTTC
16	TRBV11-2	once	TRBD2	TRBJ2-3	CASSLITLAGTDTQYF	TGTGCCAGCAGCTTAATAACACTAGCGGGCACAGATACGCAGTATTTT
17	TRBV30	once	TRBD2	TRBJ2-3	CAWSDPATSGKADTQYF	TGTGCCTGGAGTGACCCCGCGACTAGCGGAAAGGCGGATACGCAGTATTTT
13	TRBV28	few	NA	TRBJ1-2	CASSFGGSYGYTF	TGTGCCAGCAGTTTCGGGGGTAGCTATGGCTACACCTTC
14	TRBV28	NA	TRBD1	TRBJ1-2	CASRQTTGVDGYTF	TGTGCCAGCAGACAAACGACAGGGGTCGATGGCTACACCTTC
16	TRBV9	NA	TRBD2	TRBJ2-2	CASSPPAGANTGELFF	TGTGCCAGCAGCCCCCCGGCGGGGGCGAACACCGGGGAGCTGTTTTTT